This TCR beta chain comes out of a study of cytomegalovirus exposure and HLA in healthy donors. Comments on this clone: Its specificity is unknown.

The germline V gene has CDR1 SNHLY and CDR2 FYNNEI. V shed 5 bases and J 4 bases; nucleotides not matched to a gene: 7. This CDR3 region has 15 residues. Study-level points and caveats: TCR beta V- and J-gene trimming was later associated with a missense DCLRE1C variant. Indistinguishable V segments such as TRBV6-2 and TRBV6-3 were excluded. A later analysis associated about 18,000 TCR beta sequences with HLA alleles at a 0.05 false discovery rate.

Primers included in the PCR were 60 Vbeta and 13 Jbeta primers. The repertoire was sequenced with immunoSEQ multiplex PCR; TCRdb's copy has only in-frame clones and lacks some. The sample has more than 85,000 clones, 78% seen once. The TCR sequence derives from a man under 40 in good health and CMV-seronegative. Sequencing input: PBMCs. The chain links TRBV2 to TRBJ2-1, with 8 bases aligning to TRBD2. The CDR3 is CASSYVAGQYNEQFF. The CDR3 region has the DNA TGTGCCAGCAGTTATGTAGCGGGGCAGTACAATGAGCAGTTCTTC.